This T cell receptor (beta chain) was identified during a study of identical twins. The germline CDR1 and CDR2 sequences are MNHEY and SVGAGI. The CDR3 extends over 17 amino acids. V gave up 2 bases and J gave up 10 bases, with 25 bases separating them. TCRdb passed the 5' RACE reads through MiXCR, listing each CDR3 protein once. The sample carries a few hundred thousand distinct CDR3 sequences, 24% recorded once. The same data also contributed to another study, on T cells expressing NK-cell markers.

Specimen: CD4+ T cells sorted from blood. This receptor was identified in a woman younger than 30 in good health. The chain employs TRBV6-5 and TRBJ2-3, with TRBD2 as a possible D gene (6 bases). CDR3 bases: TGTGCCAGCAGTTACGGTGGGAGTGGGGGGAGGATACTTTCGCAGTATTTT. Encoded protein: CASSYGGSGGRILSQYF.